A single sample gave rise to the 21 T cell receptor beta chains below, sequenced in a study of blood T cell repertoires in COVID-19. Profiling relied on immunoSEQ multiplex PCR, and the TCRdb table lists in-frame clones only, not all of them. This sample has under 150,000 clones; almost 80% occur once, and the top ten carry over 7%. The sequenced sample consisted of peripheral blood. These receptors came from a man aged 50 or older with active or convalescent COVID-19.

The rearrangement uses TRBV7-3 and TRBJ2-1; 12 positions agree with TRBD2. Germline-derived CDR1 and CDR2 are SGHTA and FQGTGA. The CDR3 spans 16 residues. With V trimmed by 4 bases and J by 6 bases, 7 bases remained unmatched. The CDR3 loop reads CASSSASGRAINEQFF. The DNA for the CDR3 is TGTGCCAGCAGCTCCGCTAGCGGGAGGGCCATCAATGAGCAGTTCTTC.

The CDR3 sequence is CASSHRFRGRMRDTQYF. In DNA, the CDR3 is TGTGCCAGCAGCCATCGGTTCAGGGGGCGCATGAGAGATACGCAGTATTTT. This chain connects TRBV7-6 to TRBJ2-3; 8 bases line up with TRBD1. Germline V gene data show CDR1 as SGHVS and CDR2 as FNYEAQ. V was clipped by 5 bases and J by 5 bases; unmatched bases: 15. The CDR3 extends over 17 amino acids.

CDR3 amino acids: CASSSTGTGIEKLFF. The CDR3 DNA reads as TGTGCCAGCAGCTCGACCGGGACAGGGATCGAAAAACTGTTTTTT. The rearrangement uses TRBV5-5 and TRBJ1-4; 9 bases fit TRBD1. Trimming at V came to 3 bases and at J to 8 bases, leaving 8 bases not matched to a gene. The CDR3 spans 15 residues. CDR1 is SGHKS, CDR2 YYEKEE, per germline (reference sequence).

The count of this clone is one. V is TRBV19 and J is TRBJ1-6, with D unresolved. Deletions cut 5 bases from V and 14 bases from J, with 19 bases between. Germline lookup yields CDR1 LNHDA and CDR2 SQIVND (reference sequence). This CDR3 has 14 amino acids. The CDR3 loop is CASSPPGNLGTLHF. The CDR3 region has the DNA TGTGCCAGTAGTCCGCCCGGGAACTTAGGTACCCTCCACTTT. Based on the CDR3 plus reference TRBV19 and TRBJ1-6, the full variable domain is DGGITQSPKYLFRKEGQNVTLSCEQNLNHDAMYWYRQDPGQGLRLIYYSQIVNDFQKGDIAEGYSVSREKKESFPLTVTSAQKNPTAFYLCASSPPGNLGTLHFGNGTRLTVT.

This chain links TRBV11-3 with TRBJ2-1, with 8 bases lining up with TRBD2. The CDR3 consists of 17 residues. The V and J ends lost 2 bases and 0 bases, in that order; junction bases with no gene match: 6. Germline CDR1 is SGHNT and CDR2 is YENEEA. The CDR3 protein is CASSLPFLAGSYNEQFF. In DNA form, the CDR3 reads TGTGCCAGCAGCTTACCCTTCCTAGCGGGCTCCTACAATGAGCAGTTCTTC.

The J gene is TRBJ2-7, the V gene TRBV19; TRBD2 matches at 11 bases. Unmatched junction bases numbered 3, after V lost 5 bases and J lost 3 bases. Germline V gene data show CDR1 as LNHDA and CDR2 as SQIVND (reference sequence). This CDR3 has 14 residues. The CDR3 protein is CASSPGLADYEQYF. CDR3 DNA: TGTGCCAGTAGTCCGGGACTAGCGGACTACGAGCAGTACTTC.

This clone was detected once. This rearrangement joins TRBV6-5 to TRBJ1-3; perhaps TRBD1 as D (6 bases). Trimming took off 2 bases at V and 4 bases at J, with 12 bases between the two ends. The germline CDR1 and CDR2 sequences are MNHEY and SVGAGI. This CDR3 has 15 amino acids. CDR3 protein: CASSYRTGYGNTIYF. Written as DNA, the CDR3 is TGTGCCAGCAGTTACCGCACAGGGTACGGAAACACCATATATTTT.

The rearrangement joins TRBV29-1 to TRBJ2-7; weak D call: TRBD2 (6 bases). Germline V gene sequence: CDR1 SQVTM, CDR2 ANQGSEA. The CDR3 consists of 12 residues. Trimming shortened V by 5 bases and J by 0 bases, and 8 bases separated the two germline ends. The CDR3 spells CSVWDFSYEQYF. CDR3 DNA sequence: TGCAGCGTTTGGGACTTCTCCTACGAGCAGTACTTC.

The CDR3 DNA sequence: TGCGCCAGCAGCCGTCGACAGGGGGTTAGCACAGATACGCAGTATTTT. Protein sequence: CASSRRQGVSTDTQYF. The rearrangement links TRBV5-1 to TRBJ2-3; 9 bases fit TRBD1. Germline V CDR1 and CDR2: SGHRS, YFSETQ. The CDR3 length is 16 residues. Trimming removed 4 bases from V and 0 bases from J; junction bases left unmatched: 6.

This clone is classed as medium-sized. J is TRBJ1-3 and V is TRBV28, with 8 bases lining up with TRBD1. The CDR3 is 16 residues long. Germline trimming cut 3 bases from V and 6 bases from J; bases unmatched to any gene: 10. CDR1 and CDR2 (germline): MDHEN, SYDVKM. The CDR3 here is CASSFGTGSPLNTIYF. In DNA, the CDR3 is TGTGCCAGCAGTTTTGGGACAGGATCGCCCCTAAACACCATATATTTT.

The chain combines TRBV10-1 with TRBJ2-1; the D gene is possibly TRBD2 (6 bases). The V gene lost 4 bases and the J gene lost 6 bases, with 16 bases spanning the gap. The germline CDR1 and CDR2 sequences are WNHNN and SYGVQD (reference sequence). The CDR3 totals 15 residues. This CDR3 is CASSARLESCNEQFF. The CDR3 DNA follows: TGCGCCAGCAGTGCCCGACTAGAATCATGCAATGAGCAGTTCTTC.

This clone was seen just once. The sample carries other DNA sequences with the same CDR3. This chain links TRBV29-1 with TRBJ1-4, with D unclear. CDR3 length: 13 residues. The germline gives CDR1 SQVTM, CDR2 ANQGSEA. CDR3 in amino acids: CSVTGVTNEKLFF. The CDR3 DNA reads TGCAGTGTTACCGGGGTCACTAATGAAAAACTGTTTTTT.

The CDR3 is CASRDNSPGLAAEREYF. CDR3 nucleotides: TGTGCCAGCAGGGATAACTCACCGGGACTAGCGGCAGAACGGGAGTACTTC. This rearrangement joins TRBV2 to TRBJ2-7; TRBD2 aligns across 11 bases. This CDR3 has 17 amino acids. Germline CDR1 reads SNHLY; CDR2 reads FYNNEI. After removal of 6 bases from V and 11 bases from J, the junction contained 21 bases not matched to a gene.

CDR3 DNA: TGTGCCAGCAGTCCCTTCGGGTCCTACAATGAGCAGTTCTTC. It specifies CASSPFGSYNEQFF. V is TRBV5-6 and J is TRBJ2-1; D remains unclear. CDR3 size: 14 residues. V was cut by 5 bases and J by 1 base, with 10 bases left in between. Germline CDR1 SGHDT, CDR2 YYEEEE.

The CDR3 reads CASSVDFEVNTEAFF. The CDR3 DNA reads as TGTGCCAGCAGCGTAGACTTTGAGGTGAACACTGAAGCTTTCTTT. The chain uses TRBV9 and TRBJ1-1; the D is unclear. Germline values: CDR1 SGDLS, CDR2 YYNGEE. The CDR3 contains 15 residues. V dropped 0 bases and J dropped 0 bases, with 9 bases sitting between them.

The V call is TRBV10-3, the J call TRBJ1-5; TRBD1 matches 7 bases. The junction had 8 bases not matched to a gene; V was cut back by 2 bases and J by 4 bases. The CDR3 contains 16 residues. The germline CDR1 and CDR2 sequences are ENHRY and SYGVKD. CDR3 coding DNA: TGTGCCATCAGTGAGAGGGGGCAGGGCGATAATCAGCCCCAGCATTTT. It is translated as CAISERGQGDNQPQHF.

This chain joins TRBV2 and TRBJ2-1; D is possibly TRBD2 (5 bases). CDR1 is SNHLY and CDR2 is FYNNEI in the germline V gene. The CDR3 is 13 amino acids. V lost 7 bases and J 8 bases, leaving 15 bases between the germline ends. Here the CDR3 DNA reads TGTGCCAGCACGAGGGATGGGGTAGATGAGCAGTTCTTC. This sequence encodes CASTRDGVDEQFF.

J is TRBJ1-5 and V is TRBV9, with D perhaps matching TRBD1 (6 bases). The CDR3 loop spans 15 amino acids. CDR1 is SGDLS and CDR2 is YYNGEE in the germline V gene. V was shortened by 4 bases and J by 5 bases, with 16 bases between the two germline ends. CDR3: CASSLRSGADQPQHF. The CDR3 region has the DNA TGTGCCAGCAGCTTACGCTCAGGGGCTGATCAGCCCCAGCATTTT.

This chain uses TRBV5-1 with TRBJ1-4, with D unresolved. CDR3 size: 15 residues. V lost 0 bases and J 0 bases, leaving 6 bases between the germline ends. Germline V gene data show CDR1 as SGHRS and CDR2 as YFSETQ. DNA for the CDR3: TGCGCCAGCAGCTTGGAAGAGGCAACTAATGAAAAACTGTTTTTT. Amino acid sequence: CASSLEEATNEKLFF. The complete variable domain, with remaining parts taken from reference TRBV5-1 and TRBJ1-4, reads KAGVTQTPRYLIKTRGQQVTLSCSPISGHRSVSWYQQTPGQGLQFLFEYFSETQRNKGNFPGRFSGRQFSNSRSEMNVSTLELGDSALYLCASSLEEATNEKLFFGSGTQLSVL.

The chain couples TRBV7-9 to TRBJ2-3; TRBD2 matches 16 bases. Germline V gives CDR1 SEHNR, CDR2 FQNEAQ (reference sequence). With V trimmed by 5 bases and J by 4 bases, 6 bases remained unmatched. This CDR3 has 17 residues. The CDR3 is CASSLGTSGRAADTQYF. In nucleotides, the CDR3 is TGTGCCAGCAGCCTGGGGACTAGCGGGAGGGCCGCAGATACGCAGTATTTT.

In this sample, this clone turned up a few times. The chain joins TRBV9 to TRBJ2-3; 14 bases fit TRBD2. The V gene end was trimmed by 4 bases and the J gene end by 0 bases; junction bases not matched to a gene: 19. Germline V gives CDR1 SGDLS, CDR2 YYNGEE. CDR3 length: 22 amino acids. The CDR3 bases are TGTGCCAGCAGCCCTTCCGTAGGGGGCGGACTAGCGGGAGGTACTAGCACAGATACGCAGTATTTT. This gives the protein CASSPSVGGGLAGGTSTDTQYF.